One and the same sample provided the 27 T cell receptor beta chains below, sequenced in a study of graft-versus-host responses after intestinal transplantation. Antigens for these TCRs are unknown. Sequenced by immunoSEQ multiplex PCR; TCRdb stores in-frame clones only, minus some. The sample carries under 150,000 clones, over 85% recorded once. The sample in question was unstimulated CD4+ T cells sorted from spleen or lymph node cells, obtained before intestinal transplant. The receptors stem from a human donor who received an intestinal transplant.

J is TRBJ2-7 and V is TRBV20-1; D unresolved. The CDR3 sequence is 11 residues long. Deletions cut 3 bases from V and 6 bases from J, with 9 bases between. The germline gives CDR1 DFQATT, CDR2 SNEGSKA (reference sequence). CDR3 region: CSASDGGEQYF. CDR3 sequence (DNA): TGCAGTGCTAGCGATGGTGGCGAGCAGTACTTC.

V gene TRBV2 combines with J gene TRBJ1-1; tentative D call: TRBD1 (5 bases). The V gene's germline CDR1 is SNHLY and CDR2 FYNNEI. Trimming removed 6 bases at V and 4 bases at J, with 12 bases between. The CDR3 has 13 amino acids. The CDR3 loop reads CASRGPGATEAFF. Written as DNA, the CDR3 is TGTGCCAGCAGGGGGCCCGGGGCCACTGAAGCTTTCTTT.

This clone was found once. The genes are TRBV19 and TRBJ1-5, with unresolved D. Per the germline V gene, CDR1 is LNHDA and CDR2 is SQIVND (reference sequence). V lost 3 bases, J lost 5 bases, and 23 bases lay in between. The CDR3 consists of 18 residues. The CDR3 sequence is CASSMVLGSTTYYQPQHF. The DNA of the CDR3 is TGTGCCAGTAGTATGGTCTTAGGGTCAACAACTTACTATCAGCCCCAGCATTTT.

The CDR3 sequence: CASSPRDVSYEQYF. The CDR3 bases are TGCGCCAGCAGCCCCCGGGACGTATCCTACGAGCAGTACTTC. The genes are TRBV5-1 and TRBJ2-7; D may be TRBD1 or TRBD2 (5 bases each). The CDR3 spans 14 residues. V lost 4 bases and J 1 base, leaving 12 bases between the germline ends. CDR1 and CDR2 (germline): SGHRS, YFSETQ.

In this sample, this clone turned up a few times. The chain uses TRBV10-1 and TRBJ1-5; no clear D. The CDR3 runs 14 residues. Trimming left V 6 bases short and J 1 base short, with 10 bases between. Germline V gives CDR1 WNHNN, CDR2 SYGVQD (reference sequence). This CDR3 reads CASSRGGSNQPQHF. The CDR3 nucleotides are TGCGCCAGCAGCCGCGGAGGGAGCAATCAGCCCCAGCATTTT.

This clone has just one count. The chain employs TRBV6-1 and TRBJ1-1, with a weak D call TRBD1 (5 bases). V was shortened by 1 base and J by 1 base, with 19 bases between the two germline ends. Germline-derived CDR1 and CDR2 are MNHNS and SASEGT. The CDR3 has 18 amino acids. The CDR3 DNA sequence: TGTGCCAGCAGTGAAGGAAGCGGGACCCTTCTCCCGAACACTGAAGCTTTCTTT. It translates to CASSEGSGTLLPNTEAFF.

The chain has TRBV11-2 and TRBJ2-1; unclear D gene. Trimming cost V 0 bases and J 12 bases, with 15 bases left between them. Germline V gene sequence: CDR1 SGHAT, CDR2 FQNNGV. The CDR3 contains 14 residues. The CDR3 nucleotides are TGTGCCAGCAGCTTAGATTACTCCCGTTTAGGGCAGTTCTTC. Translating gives CASSLDYSRLGQFF.

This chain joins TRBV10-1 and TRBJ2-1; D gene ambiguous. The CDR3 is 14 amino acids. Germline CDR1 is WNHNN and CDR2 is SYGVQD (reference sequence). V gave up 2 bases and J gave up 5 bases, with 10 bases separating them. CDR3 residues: CASSEISQNNEQFF. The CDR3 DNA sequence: TGCGCCAGCAGTGAGATTTCGCAGAACAATGAGCAGTTCTTC.

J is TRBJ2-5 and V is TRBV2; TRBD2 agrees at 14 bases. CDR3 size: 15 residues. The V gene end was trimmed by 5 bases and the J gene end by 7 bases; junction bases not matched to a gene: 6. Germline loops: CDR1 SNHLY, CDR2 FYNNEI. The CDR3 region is CASSPGTSGGGTQYF. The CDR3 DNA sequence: TGTGCCAGCAGTCCCGGGACTAGCGGGGGAGGGACCCAGTACTTC.

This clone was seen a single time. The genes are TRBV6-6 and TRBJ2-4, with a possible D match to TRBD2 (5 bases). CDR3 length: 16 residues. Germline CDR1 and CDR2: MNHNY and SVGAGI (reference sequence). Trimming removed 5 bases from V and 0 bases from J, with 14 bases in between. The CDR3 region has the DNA TGTGCCAGCAGTACCGGGAAGTCACTAGCCAAAAACATTCAGTACTTC. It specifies CASSTGKSLAKNIQYF.

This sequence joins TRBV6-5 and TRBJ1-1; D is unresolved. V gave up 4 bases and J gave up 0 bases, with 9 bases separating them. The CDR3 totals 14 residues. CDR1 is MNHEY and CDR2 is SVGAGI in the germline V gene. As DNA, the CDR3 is TGTGCCAGCAGTTTGTCCAGGCTGAACACTGAAGCTTTCTTT. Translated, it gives CASSLSRLNTEAFF.

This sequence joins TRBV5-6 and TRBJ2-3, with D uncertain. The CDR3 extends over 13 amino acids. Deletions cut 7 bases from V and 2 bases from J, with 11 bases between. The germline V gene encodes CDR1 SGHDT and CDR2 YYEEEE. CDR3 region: CASFQLFTDTQYF. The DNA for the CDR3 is TGTGCCAGCTTCCAGCTCTTCACAGATACGCAGTATTTT.

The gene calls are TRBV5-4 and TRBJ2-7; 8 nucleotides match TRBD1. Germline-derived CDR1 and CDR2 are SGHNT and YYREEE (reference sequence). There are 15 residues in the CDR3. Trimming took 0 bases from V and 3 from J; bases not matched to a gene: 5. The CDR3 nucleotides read TGTGCCAGCAGCTTGGGGACAGGGAATCGCTACGAGCAGTACTTC. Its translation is CASSLGTGNRYEQYF.

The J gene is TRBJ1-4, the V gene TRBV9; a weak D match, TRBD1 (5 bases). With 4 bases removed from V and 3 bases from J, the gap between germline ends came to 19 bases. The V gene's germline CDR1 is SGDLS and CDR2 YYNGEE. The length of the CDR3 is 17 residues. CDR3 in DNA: TGTGCCAGCAGCCTCGGGGGAGCCTCACATGCTAATGAAAAACTGTTTTTT. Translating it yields CASSLGGASHANEKLFF.

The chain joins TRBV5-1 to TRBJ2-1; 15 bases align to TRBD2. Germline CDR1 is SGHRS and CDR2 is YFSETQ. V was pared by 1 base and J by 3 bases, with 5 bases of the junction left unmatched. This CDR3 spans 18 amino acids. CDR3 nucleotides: TGCGCCAGCAGCTTGCCCGGGACTAGCGGGGGGTTCTACAATGAGCAGTTCTTC. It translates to CASSLPGTSGGFYNEQFF.

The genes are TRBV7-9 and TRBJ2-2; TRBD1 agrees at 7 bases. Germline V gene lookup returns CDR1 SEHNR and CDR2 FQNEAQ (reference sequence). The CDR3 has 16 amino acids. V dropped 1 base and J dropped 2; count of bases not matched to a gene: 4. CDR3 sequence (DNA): TGTGCCAGCAGCTTAGGACGGGACAGCAACACCGGGGAGCTGTTTTTT. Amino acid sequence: CASSLGRDSNTGELFF. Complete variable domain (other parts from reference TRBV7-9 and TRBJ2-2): DTGVSQNPRHKITKRGQNVTFRCDPISEHNRLYWYRQTLGQGPEFLTYFQNEAQLEKSRLLSDRFSAERPKGSFSTLEIQRTEQGDSAMYLCASSLGRDSNTGELFFGEGSRLTVL.

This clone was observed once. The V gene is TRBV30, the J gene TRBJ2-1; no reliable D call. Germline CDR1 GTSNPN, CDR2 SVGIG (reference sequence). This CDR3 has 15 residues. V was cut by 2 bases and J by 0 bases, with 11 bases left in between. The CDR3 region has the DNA TGTGCCTGGAGTCCTGGTCGAGGCTCCTACAATGAGCAGTTCTTC. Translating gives CAWSPGRGSYNEQFF.

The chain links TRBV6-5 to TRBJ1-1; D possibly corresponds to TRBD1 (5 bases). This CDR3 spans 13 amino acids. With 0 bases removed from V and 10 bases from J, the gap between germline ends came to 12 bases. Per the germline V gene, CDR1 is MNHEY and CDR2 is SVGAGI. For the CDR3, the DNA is TGTGCCAGCAGTTACTCGGCCCAGGGAAGAGCTTTCTTT. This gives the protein CASSYSAQGRAFF.

Here the CDR3 DNA reads TGTGCCTGGAGTGTAACTTTCAGGGGCGGCTACACCTTC. As protein: CAWSVTFRGGYTF. The chain recombines TRBV30 with TRBJ1-2, with D possibly TRBD1 on 6 matching bases. This CDR3 is 13 amino acids long. Germline V gives CDR1 GTSNPN, CDR2 SVGIG (reference sequence). The V gene lost 0 bases and the J gene lost 8 bases, with 13 bases spanning the gap.

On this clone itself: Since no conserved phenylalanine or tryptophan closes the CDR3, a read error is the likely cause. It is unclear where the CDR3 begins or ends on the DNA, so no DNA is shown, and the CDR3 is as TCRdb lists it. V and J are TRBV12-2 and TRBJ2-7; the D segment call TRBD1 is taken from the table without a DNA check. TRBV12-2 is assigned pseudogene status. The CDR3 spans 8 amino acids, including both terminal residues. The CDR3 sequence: CASRSRFL.

The CDR3 bases are TGTGCCAGCAGCGTATCAACAGGGAGGGTCCAAGAGACCCAGTACTTC. This gives the protein CASSVSTGRVQETQYF. The gene calls are TRBV9 and TRBJ2-5, with D perhaps matching TRBD2 (7 bases). The germline V gene encodes CDR1 SGDLS and CDR2 YYNGEE. This CDR3 comprises 16 residues. The germline V and J ends were trimmed by 1 base and 1 base, with 14 bases remaining between them.

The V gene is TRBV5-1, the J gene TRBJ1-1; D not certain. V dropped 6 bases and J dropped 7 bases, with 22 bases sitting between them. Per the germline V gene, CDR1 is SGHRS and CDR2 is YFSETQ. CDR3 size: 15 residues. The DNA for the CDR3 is TGCGCCAGCACTACTTCTGGCTCGGGCTCGCTTGAAGCTTTCTTT. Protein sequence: CASTTSGSGSLEAFF.

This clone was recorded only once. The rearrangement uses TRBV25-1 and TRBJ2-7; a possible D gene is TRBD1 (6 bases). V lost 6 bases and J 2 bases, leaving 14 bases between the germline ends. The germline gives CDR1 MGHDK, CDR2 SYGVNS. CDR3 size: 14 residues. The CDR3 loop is CASSGQRLTYEQYF. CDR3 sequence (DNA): TGTGCCAGCAGCGGACAGCGCCTCACCTACGAGCAGTACTTC.

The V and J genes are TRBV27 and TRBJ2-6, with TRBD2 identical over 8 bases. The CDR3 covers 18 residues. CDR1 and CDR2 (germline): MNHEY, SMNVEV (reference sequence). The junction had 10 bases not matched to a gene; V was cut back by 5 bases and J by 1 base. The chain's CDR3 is CASSIAPGGGSGANVLTF. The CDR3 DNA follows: TGTGCCAGCAGTATCGCGCCGGGCGGGGGGTCTGGGGCCAACGTCCTGACTTTC.

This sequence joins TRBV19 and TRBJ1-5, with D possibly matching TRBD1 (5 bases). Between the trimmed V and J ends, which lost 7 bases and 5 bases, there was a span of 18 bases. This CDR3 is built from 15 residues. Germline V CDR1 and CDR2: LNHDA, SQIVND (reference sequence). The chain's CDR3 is CASTSMGREHQPQHF. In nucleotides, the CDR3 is TGTGCCAGTACCTCCATGGGACGGGAGCATCAGCCCCAGCATTTT.

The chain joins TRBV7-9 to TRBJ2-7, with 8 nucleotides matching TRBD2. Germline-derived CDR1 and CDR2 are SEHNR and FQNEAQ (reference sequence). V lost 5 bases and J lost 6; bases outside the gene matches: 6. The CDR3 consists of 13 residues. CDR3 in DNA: TGTGCCAGCAGCGTAGTCGGGGGGGCCGAGCAGTACTTC. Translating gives CASSVVGGAEQYF.

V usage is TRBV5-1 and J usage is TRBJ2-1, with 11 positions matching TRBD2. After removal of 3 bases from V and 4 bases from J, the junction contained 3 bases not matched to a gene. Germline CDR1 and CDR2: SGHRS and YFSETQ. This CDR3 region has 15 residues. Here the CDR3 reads CASSSSGGTYNEQFF. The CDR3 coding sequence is TGCGCCAGCAGCTCTAGCGGGGGGACGTACAATGAGCAGTTCTTC.